These 19 T cell receptor beta chains share one sample of origin, sequenced in a study of cytomegalovirus exposure and HLA in healthy donors. PCR employed 60 Vbeta and 13 Jbeta primers. Sequencing used immunoSEQ multiplex PCR; TCRdb keeps in-frame clones, though not all of them. The sample shows 130,000 or so clones, over 60% of them seen only once. The sequenced material came from PBMCs. All receptors derive from a woman in her fifties or sixties in good health and CMV-seronegative.

Worth noting for this clone: A read error may account for a junction end that differs from germline. This chain links TRBV5-1 with TRBJ2-3, with TRBD1 matching over 8 bases. Germline-derived CDR1 and CDR2 are SGHRS and YFSETQ. There are 16 residues in the CDR3. CDR3 nucleotides: TGCGCCAGCAGCCGTGGGTCCGGACAGGGCACCGATACGCAGTATTTT. Protein sequence: CASSRGSGQGTDTQYF.

About this clone itself: An end of the junction does not agree with germline; a read error may underlie this. This chain connects TRBV7-9 to TRBJ2-7, with TRBD2 matching 10 bases. The CDR3 totals 18 residues. Germline V lookup: CDR1 SEHNR, CDR2 FQNEAQ (reference sequence). The chain's CDR3 is CSSSLSRLSGRAEYEQYF. The CDR3 nucleotides are TGTTCCAGCAGCTTATCTAGGTTGAGCGGGAGGGCAGAGTACGAGCAGTACTTC.

The chain recombines TRBV7-9 with TRBJ1-2, with a tentative D call TRBD1 (5 bases). Germline CDR1 and CDR2: SEHNR and FQNEAQ (reference sequence). This CDR3 region has 13 residues. V was pared by 5 bases and J by 7 bases, with 14 bases between. CDR3 region: CASSLDRSGGYTF. CDR3 DNA sequence: TGTGCCAGCAGCCTTGACAGATCGGGTGGCTACACCTTC.

In its sample, this clone was seen a few times. The gene calls are TRBV28 and TRBJ2-7; a possible D gene is TRBD1 (5 bases). V lost 3 bases and J lost 3, with 9 bases in between. Per the germline V gene, CDR1 is MDHEN and CDR2 is SYDVKM. This CDR3 spans 13 amino acids. The CDR3, as DNA: TGTGCCAGCAGTTTGGCAGGGTTCTACGAGCAGTACTTC. As protein: CASSLAGFYEQYF.

This clone was seen a few times. J is TRBJ1-3 and V is TRBV6-5; tentative D call: TRBD1 (5 bases). This CDR3 has 13 amino acids. Per germline, CDR1 MNHEY and CDR2 SVGAGI. The V end lost 5 bases, the J end lost 3 bases, and 8 bases lay between the germline ends. The chain's CDR3 is CASSEQVGNTIYF. DNA of the CDR3: TGTGCCAGCAGTGAACAGGTTGGAAACACCATATATTTT.

The chain has TRBV28 and TRBJ2-5; 7 nucleotides line up with TRBD1. J lost 0 bases, V lost 5 bases, and 3 bases had no gene match. Germline lookup yields CDR1 MDHEN and CDR2 SYDVKM. CDR3 length: 14 residues. The CDR3 bases are TGTGCCAGCAGTCCCGGACAGGACCAAGAGACCCAGTACTTC. This encodes CASSPGQDQETQYF.

The chain joins TRBV5-1 to TRBJ1-1, with D possibly matching TRBD1 (6 bases). The V end was cut by 0 bases, the J end by 5 bases, with 17 bases between. CDR1 SGHRS and CDR2 YFSETQ come from the germline V gene. This CDR3 is 16 amino acids long. The CDR3 nucleotides read TGCGCCAGCAGCTTGGTCCCAGGGGCCCAACAAACTGAAGCTTTCTTT. Its protein product is CASSLVPGAQQTEAFF.

V is TRBV15 and J is TRBJ2-2; 9 bases agree with TRBD1. The CDR3 runs to 16 residues. In germline, CDR1 is LNHNV, CDR2 YYDKDF (reference sequence). With 1 base clipped from V and 7 bases from J, the junction kept 7 bases outside the gene matches. This chain's CDR3 is CATSRGRQGVSGELFF. The CDR3 DNA is TGTGCCACCAGCAGAGGTCGACAGGGGGTCAGCGGGGAGCTGTTTTTT. The full variable domain, completed using reference TRBV15 and TRBJ2-2, is DAMVIQNPRYQVTQFGKPVTLSCSQTLNHNVMYWYQQKSSQAPKLLFHYYDKDFNNEADTPDNFQSRRPNTSFCFLDIRSPGLGDTAMYLCATSRGRQGVSGELFFGEGSRLTVL.

V gene TRBV5-1 combines with J gene TRBJ1-2; TRBD1 agrees at 10 bases. The germline V gene encodes CDR1 SGHRS and CDR2 YFSETQ. This CDR3 spans 16 amino acids. The trim removed 0 bases at V and 8 bases at J, leaving 10 bases unmatched. CDR3 sequence: CASSLGFAGTGEGYTF. For the CDR3, the DNA is TGCGCCAGCAGCTTGGGATTCGCCGGGACAGGGGAAGGCTACACCTTC.

The gene calls are TRBV14 and TRBJ1-1, with TRBD1 as a possible D gene (5 bases). The length of the CDR3 is 19 residues. Trimming removed 0 bases at V and 6 bases at J, with 26 bases between. Germline assignment: CDR1 SGHDN and CDR2 FVKESK. CDR3 DNA: TGTGCCAGCAGCCAAGATCAGGGAACTAGCTATAAGAAGGTGGCTGAAGCTTTCTTT. Amino acids: CASSQDQGTSYKKVAEAFF.

The genes are TRBV5-1 and TRBJ2-3; the D is unclear. V was cut by 5 bases and J by 3 bases, with 19 bases left in between. Germline values: CDR1 SGHRS, CDR2 YFSETQ. This CDR3 contains 16 residues. The CDR3 sequence is CASSNLPSGGTDTQYF. In DNA form, the CDR3 reads TGCGCCAGCAGTAACCTCCCTTCCGGTGGTACAGATACGCAGTATTTT. The full variable domain, its missing parts supplied by reference TRBV5-1 and TRBJ2-3, is KAGVTQTPRYLIKTRGQQVTLSCSPISGHRSVSWYQQTPGQGLQFLFEYFSETQRNKGNFPGRFSGRQFSNSRSEMNVSTLELGDSALYLCASSNLPSGGTDTQYFGPGTRLTVL.

The chain's CDR3 is CASSYYRGSEKLFF. The DNA of the CDR3 is TGTGCCAGCAGTTACTACAGGGGAAGCGAAAAACTGTTTTTT. The chain links TRBV6-6 to TRBJ1-4, with 7 nucleotides matching TRBD1. The CDR3 is made up of 14 amino acids. Germline-derived CDR1 and CDR2 are MNHNY and SVGAGI (reference sequence). V gave up 1 base and J gave up 8 bases; unmatched junction bases: 4.

The chain combines TRBV5-8 with TRBJ2-1, with a tentative D call TRBD2 (5 bases). Germline lookup yields CDR1 SGHTS and CDR2 YDEGEE. The CDR3 is 16 residues long. Trimming took off 3 bases at V and 0 bases at J, with 13 bases between the two ends. The DNA of the CDR3 is TGTGCCAGCAGCTCGCGGCAAGCGGCCTCCTACAATGAGCAGTTCTTC. Encoded protein: CASSSRQAASYNEQFF.

This rearrangement joins TRBV4-1 to TRBJ1-3, with 7 nucleotides matching TRBD1. Losses at the gene ends were 2 bases for V and 9 bases for J; bases not matched to a gene: 10. CDR1 is MGHRA and CDR2 is YSYEKL in the germline V gene. The CDR3 totals 15 residues. CDR3 protein: CASSQRRDSARTIYF. In DNA form, the CDR3 reads TGCGCCAGCAGCCAACGCCGGGACAGCGCGCGCACCATATATTTT.

V gene TRBV10-3 combines with J gene TRBJ2-3, with D possibly being TRBD2 (6 bases). CDR1 is ENHRY, CDR2 SYGVKD, per germline. V was shortened by 0 bases and J by 6 bases, with 19 bases between the two germline ends. CDR3 size: 17 residues. The CDR3 spells CAISESGGRVGADTQYF. CDR3 nucleotide sequence: TGTGCCATCAGTGAGTCGGGAGGTCGTGTGGGTGCGGATACGCAGTATTTT.

V usage is TRBV6-5 and J usage is TRBJ2-1, with D perhaps matching TRBD2 (5 bases). Trimming shortened V by 5 bases and J by 4 bases, and 15 bases separated the two germline ends. The CDR3 sequence is 15 residues long. Germline V gives CDR1 MNHEY, CDR2 SVGAGI. CDR3 amino acids: CASSRPRTGYNEQFF. The DNA for the CDR3 is TGTGCCAGCAGTCGACCCCGGACGGGATACAATGAGCAGTTCTTC.

The chain employs TRBV19 and TRBJ2-5, with 10 bases that match TRBD1. Trimming removed 3 bases from V and 2 bases from J; junction bases left unmatched: 0. The germline V gene encodes CDR1 LNHDA and CDR2 SQIVND (reference sequence). CDR3 length: 14 amino acids. CDR3: CASSMGQGQETQYF. The CDR3 DNA is TGTGCCAGTAGTATGGGACAGGGGCAAGAGACCCAGTACTTC.

This clone was seen just once. The chain combines TRBV25-1 with TRBJ2-3; 9 positions match TRBD2. The CDR3 has 17 residues. V lost 1 base, J lost 2 bases, and 7 bases stayed unmatched. Germline V gene data show CDR1 as MGHDK and CDR2 as SYGVNS. CDR3 protein: CASSEFQRGAYTDTQYF. CDR3 DNA sequence: TGTGCCAGCAGTGAATTTCAGCGGGGGGCCTACACAGATACGCAGTATTTT.

The rearrangement uses TRBV7-9 and TRBJ2-2, with D hard to call. Trimming took off 5 bases at V and 0 bases at J, with 7 bases between the two ends. Germline CDR1 and CDR2: SEHNR and FQNEAQ (reference sequence). The CDR3 is 14 amino acids. The CDR3, as DNA: TGTGCCAGCAGCCCCACACCGAACACCGGGGAGCTGTTTTTT. Its translation: CASSPTPNTGELFF.